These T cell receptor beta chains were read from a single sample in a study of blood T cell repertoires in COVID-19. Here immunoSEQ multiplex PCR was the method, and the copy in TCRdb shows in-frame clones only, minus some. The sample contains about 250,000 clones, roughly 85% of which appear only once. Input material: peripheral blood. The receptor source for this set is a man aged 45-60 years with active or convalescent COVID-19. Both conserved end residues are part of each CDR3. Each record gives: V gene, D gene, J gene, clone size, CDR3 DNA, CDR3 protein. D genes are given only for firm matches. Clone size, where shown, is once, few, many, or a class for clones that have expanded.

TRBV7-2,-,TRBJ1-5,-,TGTGCCAGCAGCTTATACGGTTACGGCAATCAGCCCCAGCATTTT,CASSLYGYGNQPQHF
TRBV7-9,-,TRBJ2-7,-,TGTGCCAGCAGCACATCGAGTAGCCACGAGCAGTACTTC,CASSTSSSHEQYF
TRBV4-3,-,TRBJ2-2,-,TGCGCCAGCAGCTCGGGTGCTGGCTGGGCCGGGGAGCTGTTTTTT,CASSSGAGWAGELFF
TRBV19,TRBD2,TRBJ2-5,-,TGTGCCATGACTAGCGATCAAGAGACCCAGTACTTC,CAMTSDQETQYF
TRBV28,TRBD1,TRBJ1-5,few,TGTGCCAGCAGTTTTTGGACAGGGGGCCGCCTGGGGCCCCAGCATTTT,CASSFWTGGRLGPQHF
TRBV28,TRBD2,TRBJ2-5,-,TGTGCCAGCAGTGCGACTAGCGGGAGGGTAAAGACCCAGTACTTC,CASSATSGRVKTQYF
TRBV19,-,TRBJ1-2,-,TGTGCCAGCCATACTGAGGTAAAAGGCTACACCTTC,CASHTEVKGYTF
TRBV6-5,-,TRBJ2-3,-,TGTGCCAGCAGTTACCAGGGGAGAGGGGATACGCAGTATTTT,CASSYQGRGDTQYF
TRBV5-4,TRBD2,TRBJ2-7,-,TGTGCCAGCAGCTTCGCTAGCGGGCAATCCTACGAGCAGTACTTC,CASSFASGQSYEQYF
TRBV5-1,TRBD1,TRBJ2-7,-,TGCGCCAGCAGGGACCGGACAGGGGCCTACGAGCAGTACTTC,CASRDRTGAYEQYF
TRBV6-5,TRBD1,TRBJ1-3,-,TGTGCCAGTAAGGGACAGGGTGGAAACACCATATATTTT,CASKGQGGNTIYF
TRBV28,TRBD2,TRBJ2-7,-,TGTGCCAGCAGTTTCCCCGATAGGGGAGCGGGGGGACGTCTTTTACTAGGCGAGCAGTACTTC,CASSFPDRGAGGRLLLGEQYF
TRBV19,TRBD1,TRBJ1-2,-,TGTGCCAGTAGTGCCCTGAGAACAGGGGGCGACCGGCATGGCTACACCTTC,CASSALRTGGDRHGYTF
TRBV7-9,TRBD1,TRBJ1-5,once,TGTGCCAGCAGCTTGGGGGACAGGGCTCAGCCCCAGCATTTT,CASSLGDRAQPQHF
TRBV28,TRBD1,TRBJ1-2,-,TGTGCCAGCAGTCCCGACAGGGTTGGCTACACCTTC,CASSPDRVGYTF
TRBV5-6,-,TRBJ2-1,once,TGTGCCAGCAGCGCCGCCACTAGTTCCAATGAGCAGTTCTTC,CASSAATSSNEQFF
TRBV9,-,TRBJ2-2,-,TGTGCCAGCAGCGTCGAGCGGGACAAGAACACCGGGGAGCTGTTTTTT,CASSVERDKNTGELFF
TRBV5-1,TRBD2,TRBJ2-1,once,TGCGCCAGCAGCCAACATATGACTAGCGGGAGAGCCTACAATGAGCAGTTCTTC,CASSQHMTSGRAYNEQFF
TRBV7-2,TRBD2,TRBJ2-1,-,TGTGCCACCCACCCAGGGACTAGCGGAACTGAGCAGTTCTTC,CATHPGTSGTEQFF
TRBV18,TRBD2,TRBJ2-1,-,TGTGCCAGCTCAAAAGCGGGGGTAGGAAATGAGCAGTTCTTC,CASSKAGVGNEQFF
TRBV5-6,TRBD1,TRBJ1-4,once,TGTGCCAGCAGCTTCAGGGACAGTAATGAACTGTTTTTT,CASSFRDSNELFF
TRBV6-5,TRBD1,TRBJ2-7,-,TGTGCCAGCAGTTACTGGACAGGGGGCGCCTACGAGCAGTACTTC,CASSYWTGGAYEQYF